This entry features one T cell receptor beta chain sequence. This clonotype was detected many times. What this receptor recognizes is not known. Qualities for individual bases were not recorded, and no much larger clone is one base off. Trimming takes 5 bases from V and 2 bases from J, and the germline ends sit 18 bases apart. In the germline V gene, CDR1 corresponds to MNHEY and CDR2 to SVGAGI. The CDR3 measures 17 amino acids from cysteine to phenylalanine. The sequence is cut down to CDR3 DNA, 51 bases in frame from base 1. The treatment or condition label of this sample denotes: allogeneic hematopoietic cell transplantation with graft depleted of TCRalphabeta T cells and CD19 B cells. The children who served as transplant recipients had been given grafts of TCRalphabeta/CD19-depleted allogeneic hematopoietic cells. The library was prepared using PCR. These reads were obtained on an Illumina HiSeq 2500. To normalize quantification of the TCRbeta repertoire, the TCR libraries were built with molecular barcoding that relied on unique molecular identifiers. TCRdb redid the processing of the public reads, applying fastp at Q25 and MiXCR, and retained in-frame beta chains. When rows share a CDR3 protein, they turn into one entry using the most common DNA and genes. The sample table lists roughly 280,000 distinct CDR3 sequences, roughly 12% of them with a count of one. The top ten constitute around a quarter of the sample.

This entry is derived from a study of T-cell reconstitution after alpha-beta-depleted transplantation in children (dated by TCRdb to the mid-2010s). Some background on the complete study: The study quantitatively tracked T-cell immune reconstitution after TCRalphabeta/CD19-depleted allogeneic hematopoietic cell transplantation in children using TCR repertoire profiling.

Results the study describes overall, beyond this receptor: Hyperexpanded clone frequencies declined over subsequent months; after one year, T-cell counts and TCRbeta diversity were mostly attributed to newly produced T cells. The high TCRbeta diversity at day 60 in some patients was ascribed to recipient T cells and intrathymic progenitors that had survived conditioning. The apparently early alphabetaT-cell count recovery about two months after transplant was reportedly dependent on only several hundred rapidly expanded clones derived from non-depleted graft cells.

This sample comprised peripheral blood, obtained 180 days after TCRalphabeta/CD19-depleted stem cell transplant. The sequence came from a male patient aged 2-9 years who had a stem cell transplant for chronic granulomatous disease, so the T cells may come from the graft donor. This sequence uses TRBV6-5 and TRBJ1-4; a tentative D match to TRBD1 spans 6 bases. The sequence in DNA is TGTGCCAGCAGTAACCTTTGGGGGCTGGCGACTAATGAAAAACTGTTTTTT. This yields the protein CASSNLWGLATNEKLFF.